This TCR beta chain came from a study of cytomegalovirus exposure and HLA in healthy donors. Study-level results: Based on reports, TCR beta sequences accurately predicted HLA-A and HLA-B alleles for most subjects.

13 Jbeta primers and 60 Vbeta primers were used for the PCR. Libraries were prepared by immunoSEQ multiplex PCR; TCRdb keeps only in-frame clonotypes and omits some of them. The sample lists around 140,000 clones, just under 90% occurring once. Comments on this clone: Its specificity is unknown.

Germline assignment: CDR1 LGHNA and CDR2 YSLEER. This CDR3 is built from 12 residues. V shed 0 bases and J shed 9 bases, with 6 bases lying between them. The chain combines TRBV4-3 with TRBJ2-1; D is unresolved. The origin of this receptor is a woman aged 30 to 39 in good health and CMV-seronegative. Sequenced material: PBMCs. As DNA, the CDR3 is TGCGCCAGCAGCCAAGAGTACGGTGAGCAGTTCTTC. Protein: CASSQEYGEQFF.